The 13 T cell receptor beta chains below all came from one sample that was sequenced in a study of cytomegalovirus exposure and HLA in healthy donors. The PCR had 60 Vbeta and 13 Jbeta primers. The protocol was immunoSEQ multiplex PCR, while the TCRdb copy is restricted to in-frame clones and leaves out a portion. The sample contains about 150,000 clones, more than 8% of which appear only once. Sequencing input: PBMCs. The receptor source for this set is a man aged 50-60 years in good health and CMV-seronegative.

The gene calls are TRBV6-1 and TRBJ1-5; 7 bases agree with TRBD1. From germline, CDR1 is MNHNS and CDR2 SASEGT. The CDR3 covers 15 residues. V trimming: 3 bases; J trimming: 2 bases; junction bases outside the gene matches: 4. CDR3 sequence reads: CASSDRTGGNQPQHF. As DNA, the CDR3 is TGTGCCAGCAGTGATCGCACAGGGGGCAATCAGCCCCAGCATTTT.

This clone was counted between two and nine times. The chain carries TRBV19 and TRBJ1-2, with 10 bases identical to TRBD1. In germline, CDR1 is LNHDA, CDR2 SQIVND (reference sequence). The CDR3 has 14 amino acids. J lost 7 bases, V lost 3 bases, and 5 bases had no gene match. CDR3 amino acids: CASSMGDRGSGYTF. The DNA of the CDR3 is TGTGCCAGTAGTATGGGGGACAGGGGATCTGGCTACACCTTC.

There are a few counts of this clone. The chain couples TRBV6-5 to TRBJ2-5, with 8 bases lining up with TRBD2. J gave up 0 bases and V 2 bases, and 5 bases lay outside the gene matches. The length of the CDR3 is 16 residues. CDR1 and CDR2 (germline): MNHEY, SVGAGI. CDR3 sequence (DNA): TGTGCCAGCAGTTACGCAGCGGGAGAGTACCAAGAGACCCAGTACTTC. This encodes CASSYAAGEYQETQYF.

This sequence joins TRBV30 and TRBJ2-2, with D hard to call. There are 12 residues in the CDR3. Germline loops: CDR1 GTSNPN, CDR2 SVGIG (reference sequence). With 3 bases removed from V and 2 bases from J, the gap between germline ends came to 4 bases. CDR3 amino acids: CAWSSNTGELFF. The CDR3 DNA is TGTGCCTGGAGCTCTAACACCGGGGAGCTGTTTTTT.

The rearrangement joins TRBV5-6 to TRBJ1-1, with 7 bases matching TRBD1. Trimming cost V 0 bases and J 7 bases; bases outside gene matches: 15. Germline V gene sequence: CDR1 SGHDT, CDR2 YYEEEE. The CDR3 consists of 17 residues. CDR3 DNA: TGTGCCAGCAGCTTGGTGGGCTCTTTCGACAGGGCCAATGAAGCTTTCTTT. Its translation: CASSLVGSFDRANEAFF. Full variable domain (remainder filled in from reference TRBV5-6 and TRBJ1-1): DAGVTQSPTHLIKTRGQQVTLRCSPKSGHDTVSWYQQALGQGPQFIFQYYEEEERQRGNFPDRFSGHQFPNYSSELNVNALLLGDSALYLCASSLVGSFDRANEAFFGQGTRLTVV.

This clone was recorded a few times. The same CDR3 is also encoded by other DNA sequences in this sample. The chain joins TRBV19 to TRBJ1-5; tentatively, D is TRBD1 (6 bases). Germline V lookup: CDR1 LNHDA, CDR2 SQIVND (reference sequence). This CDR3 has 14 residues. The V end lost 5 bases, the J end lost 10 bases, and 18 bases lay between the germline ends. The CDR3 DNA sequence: TGTGCCAGTAGTTCGTCCATAGGGGGATACCCCCAGCATTTT. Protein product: CASSSSIGGYPQHF.

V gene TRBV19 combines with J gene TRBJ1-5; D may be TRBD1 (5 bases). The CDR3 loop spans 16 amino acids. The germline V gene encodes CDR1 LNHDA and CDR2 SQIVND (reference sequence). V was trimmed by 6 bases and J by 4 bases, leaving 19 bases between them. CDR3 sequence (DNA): TGTGCCAGTAGCATCAAGAGCCAGGGATTTAATCAGCCCCAGCATTTT. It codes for CASSIKSQGFNQPQHF.

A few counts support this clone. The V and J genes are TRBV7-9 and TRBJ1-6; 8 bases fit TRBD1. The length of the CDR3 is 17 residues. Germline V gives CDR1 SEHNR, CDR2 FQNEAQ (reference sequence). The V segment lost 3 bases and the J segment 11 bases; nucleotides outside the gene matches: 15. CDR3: CASSLPDGQGEFPPLHF. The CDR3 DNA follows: TGTGCCAGCAGCTTGCCCGACGGACAGGGCGAATTTCCACCCCTCCACTTT.

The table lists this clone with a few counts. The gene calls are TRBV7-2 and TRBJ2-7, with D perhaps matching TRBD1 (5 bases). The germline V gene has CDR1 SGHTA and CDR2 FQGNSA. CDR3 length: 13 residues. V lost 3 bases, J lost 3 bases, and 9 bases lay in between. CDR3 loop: CASSFNRGYEQYF. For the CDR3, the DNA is TGTGCCAGCAGCTTTAATAGGGGCTACGAGCAGTACTTC.

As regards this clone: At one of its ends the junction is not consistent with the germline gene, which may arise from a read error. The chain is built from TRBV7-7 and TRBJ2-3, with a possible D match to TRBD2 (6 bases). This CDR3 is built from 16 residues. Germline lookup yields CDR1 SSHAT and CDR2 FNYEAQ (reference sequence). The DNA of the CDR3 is TGTGCTAGCAGCTTAGGTCTGGGGGGAACGACAGATACGCAGTATTTT. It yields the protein CASSLGLGGTTDTQYF.

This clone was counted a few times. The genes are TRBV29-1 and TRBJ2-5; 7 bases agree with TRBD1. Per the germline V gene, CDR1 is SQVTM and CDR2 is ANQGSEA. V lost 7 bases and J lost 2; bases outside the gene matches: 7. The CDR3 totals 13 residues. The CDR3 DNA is TGCAGCGCCTCCGGGACAGAGCAAGAGACCCAGTACTTC. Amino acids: CSASGTEQETQYF. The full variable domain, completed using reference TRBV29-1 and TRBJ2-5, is SAVISQKPSRDICQRGTSLTIQCQVDSQVTMMFWYRQQPGQSLTLIATANQGSEATYESGFVIDKFPISRPNLTFSTLTVSNMSPEDSSIYLCSASGTEQETQYFGPGTRLLVL.

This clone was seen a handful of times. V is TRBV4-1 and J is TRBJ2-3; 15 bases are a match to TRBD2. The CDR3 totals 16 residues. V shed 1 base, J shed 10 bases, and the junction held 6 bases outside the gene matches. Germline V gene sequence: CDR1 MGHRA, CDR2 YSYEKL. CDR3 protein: CASSQVPGLAGGAQYF. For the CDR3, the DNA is TGCGCCAGCAGCCAAGTTCCGGGACTAGCGGGGGGTGCGCAGTATTTT.

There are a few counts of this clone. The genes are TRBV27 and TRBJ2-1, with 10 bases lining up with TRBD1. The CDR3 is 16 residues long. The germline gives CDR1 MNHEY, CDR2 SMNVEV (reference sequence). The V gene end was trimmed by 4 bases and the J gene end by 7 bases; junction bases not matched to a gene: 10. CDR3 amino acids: CASSYPGQGPPNEQFF. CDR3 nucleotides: TGTGCCAGCAGTTACCCGGGACAGGGGCCACCAAATGAGCAGTTCTTC.